A single sample gave rise to the 27 T cell receptor beta chains below, sequenced in a study of beta chain features in type 1 diabetes. Isolated RNA was reverse transcribed in full, so expressed TCRB transcripts were sequenced. Some clones are missing from TCRdb's copy, which holds only in-frame ones; the method was immunoSEQ multiplex PCR. The sample consists of 200,000 to 300,000 clones, 55% to 70% of them appearing once. Sequencing used naive CD4+ T cells from blood. These receptors came from a young man in good health.

The chain links TRBV28 to TRBJ2-1; 13 positions agree with TRBD2. The germline V gene encodes CDR1 MDHEN and CDR2 SYDVKM. The CDR3 is 14 residues long. The ends lost 6 bases at V and 6 bases at J; junction bases unmatched: 2. CDR3 protein: CASRLAGGSNEQFF. The CDR3 DNA is TGTGCCAGCAGACTAGCGGGAGGGTCCAATGAGCAGTTCTTC.

V usage is TRBV7-9 and J usage is TRBJ2-7; TRBD1 matches 9 bases. This CDR3 has 15 amino acids. V trimming: 6 bases; J trimming: 6 bases; junction bases outside the gene matches: 12. Germline V gene data show CDR1 as SEHNR and CDR2 as FQNEAQ (reference sequence). This CDR3 reads CASSLSGGTGPEQYF. The CDR3 nucleotides read TGTGCCAGCAGTCTCTCCGGAGGGACAGGGCCCGAGCAGTACTTC.

The chain links TRBV6-5 to TRBJ2-2, with TRBD1 identical over 8 bases. V shed 10 bases and J 7 bases; nucleotides not matched to a gene: 14. This CDR3 has 15 amino acids. CDR1 is MNHEY, CDR2 SVGAGI, per germline. The CDR3 spells CATRLGRGHGGELFF. The CDR3 DNA is TGTGCCACCAGATTGGGCAGGGGGCATGGCGGGGAGCTGTTTTTT.

The chain employs TRBV9 and TRBJ1-2; 7 bases fit TRBD1. The V gene end was trimmed by 3 bases and the J gene end by 5 bases; junction bases not matched to a gene: 7. The germline CDR1 and CDR2 sequences are SGDLS and YYNGEE. The CDR3 loop spans 14 amino acids. The CDR3 loop is CASSAGTETYGYTF. Here the CDR3 DNA reads TGTGCCAGCAGCGCCGGGACAGAGACTTATGGCTACACCTTC.

The chain couples TRBV5-4 to TRBJ2-1, with D tentatively TRBD2 (5 bases). There are 15 residues in the CDR3. Looked up from germline, CDR1 is SGHNT and CDR2 is YYREEE (reference sequence). Trimming stripped 6 bases from V and 0 bases from J, with 13 bases between. The CDR3 sequence: CASTLGEGSYNEQFF. The CDR3 DNA reads TGTGCCAGCACCCTCGGGGAAGGCTCCTACAATGAGCAGTTCTTC.

This clone was recorded only once. The CDR3 DNA is TGTGCCAGCAGCGTGGACAGGGGGCGTCAGACCCAGTACTTC. This encodes CASSVDRGRQTQYF. The chain recombines TRBV9 with TRBJ2-5; 11 nucleotides match TRBD1. This CDR3 has 14 residues. The germline gives CDR1 SGDLS, CDR2 YYNGEE. V shed 2 bases and J 6 bases; nucleotides not matched to a gene: 3.

As concerns this clone: Other nucleotide sequences in the sample specify the same CDR3. The chain uses TRBV30 and TRBJ1-1; D gene unclear. Germline CDR1 and CDR2: GTSNPN and SVGIG (reference sequence). With 0 bases removed from V and 5 bases from J, the gap between germline ends came to 10 bases. The CDR3 has 13 amino acids. CDR3 sequence reads: CAWSVRRDTEAFF. The CDR3 nucleotides are TGTGCCTGGAGTGTACGTAGGGATACTGAAGCTTTCTTT. The full variable domain, in which reference TRBV30 and TRBJ1-1 provide the parts outside the CDR3, is SQTIHQWPATLVQPVGSPLSLECTVEGTSNPNLYWYRQAAGRGLQLLFYSVGIGQISSEVPQNLSASRPQDRQFILSSKKLLLSDSGFYLCAWSVRRDTEAFFGQGTRLTVV.

A few counts support this clone. The V gene is TRBV29-1, the J gene TRBJ1-1, with D tentatively TRBD1 (6 bases). The V gene's germline CDR1 is SQVTM and CDR2 ANQGSEA. The ends were cut back, 3 bases at V and 5 bases at J, with 10 bases in the middle. This CDR3 comprises 12 residues. The chain's CDR3 is CSVEVGATEAFF. The CDR3 DNA follows: TGCAGCGTTGAGGTGGGGGCTACTGAAGCTTTCTTT.

CDR3 in DNA: TGTGCCAGCAGTCCTGGGACTGGAGAGACCCAGTACTTC. This sequence encodes CASSPGTGETQYF. V is TRBV2 and J is TRBJ2-5; tentatively, D is TRBD2 (6 bases). Trimming took 5 bases from V and 4 from J, leaving 11 bases between them. The CDR3 is 13 amino acids. Germline V lookup: CDR1 SNHLY, CDR2 FYNNEI.

The V call is TRBV30, the J call TRBJ2-7; maybe TRBD2 (5 bases). V shed 3 bases and J shed 7 bases, with 19 bases lying between them. CDR1 GTSNPN and CDR2 SVGIG come from the germline V gene (reference sequence). The CDR3 is 14 amino acids. In DNA, the CDR3 is TGTGCCTGGAGCCTTGGGCTCACCGGGGAGGAGCAGTACTTC. Translated: CAWSLGLTGEEQYF.

This chain connects TRBV30 to TRBJ2-3, with 8 positions matching TRBD1. CDR1 and CDR2 from the germline V gene are GTSNPN and SVGIG (reference sequence). This CDR3 has 12 residues. V was pared by 7 bases and J by 6 bases, with 6 bases of the junction left unmatched. The CDR3 sequence: CASNRGFDTQYF. CDR3 in DNA: TGTGCCTCTAACAGGGGGTTCGATACGCAGTATTTT.

The chain has TRBV19 and TRBJ1-5; D call uncertain. Looked up from germline, CDR1 is LNHDA and CDR2 is SQIVND (reference sequence). Trimming pared 7 bases from V and 3 bases from J, leaving 13 bases between. There are 14 residues in the CDR3. CDR3 protein: CASTPMGPNQPQHF. The CDR3 nucleotides are TGTGCCAGTACCCCAATGGGTCCCAATCAGCCCCAGCATTTT.

The V gene is TRBV25-1, the J gene TRBJ2-1; D is unresolved. The CDR3 consists of 13 residues. The V end was cut by 4 bases, the J end by 5 bases, with 9 bases between. Germline V lookup: CDR1 MGHDK, CDR2 SYGVNS. DNA for the CDR3: TGTGCCAGCAGTGCCCGGCCCAACAATGAGCAGTTCTTC. Protein: CASSARPNNEQFF.

The rearrangement links TRBV7-9 to TRBJ2-3; D perhaps matches TRBD2 (6 bases). Germline CDR1 SEHNR, CDR2 FQNEAQ (reference sequence). The CDR3 length is 13 residues. V lost 5 bases and J 7 bases, leaving 13 bases between the germline ends. CDR3 loop: CASSPPGGNTQYF. The DNA for the CDR3 is TGTGCCAGCAGCCCGCCCGGAGGGAATACGCAGTATTTT.

J is TRBJ2-4 and V is TRBV28; D possibly corresponds to TRBD1 (5 bases). The CDR3 loop spans 15 amino acids. Deletions cut 5 bases from V and 2 bases from J, with 13 bases between. Germline V gives CDR1 MDHEN, CDR2 SYDVKM. CDR3 DNA sequence: TGTGCCAGCAGTGGCCAGACAGTTACCAAAAACATTCAGTACTTC. It is translated as CASSGQTVTKNIQYF.

The V call is TRBV7-2, the J call TRBJ2-1, with D tentatively TRBD1 (6 bases). Germline CDR1 and CDR2: SGHTA and FQGNSA. The CDR3 loop spans 15 amino acids. The V end lost 3 bases, the J end lost 5 bases, and 14 bases lay between the germline ends. The CDR3 loop reads CASSFRGRINNEQFF. As DNA, the CDR3 is TGTGCCAGCAGCTTCAGGGGCCGAATTAACAATGAGCAGTTCTTC.

The chain joins TRBV28 to TRBJ2-3, with 11 nucleotides matching TRBD2. The V gene's germline CDR1 is MDHEN and CDR2 SYDVKM. The ends lost 6 bases at V and 2 bases at J; junction bases unmatched: 4. CDR3 length: 15 residues. CDR3 residues: CASRVSGRDTDTQYF. CDR3 sequence (DNA): TGTGCCAGCAGGGTTAGCGGGAGGGACACAGATACGCAGTATTTT. The variable domain in full, with the rest retrieved from reference TRBV28 and TRBJ2-3, is DVKVTQSSRYLVKRTGEKVFLECVQDMDHENMFWYRQDPGLGLRLIYFSYDVKMKEKGDIPEGYSVSREKKERFSLILESASTNQTSMYLCASRVSGRDTDTQYFGPGTRLTVL.

This chain connects TRBV5-1 to TRBJ2-4; D gene unclear. CDR1 is SGHRS and CDR2 is YFSETQ in the germline V gene. The CDR3 covers 16 residues. Trimming stripped 0 bases from V and 9 bases from J, with 19 bases between. The CDR3 spells CASSLAGSLEQSIQYF. The CDR3 nucleotides read TGCGCCAGCAGCTTGGCCGGATCCCTCGAGCAGAGCATTCAGTACTTC.

A remark on this clone: Other DNA sequences of this sample code for an identical CDR3. The chain has TRBV7-2 and TRBJ2-3; D remains ambiguous. Trimming pared 7 bases from V and 3 bases from J, leaving 11 bases between. CDR1 SGHTA and CDR2 FQGNSA come from the germline V gene. The CDR3 loop spans 13 amino acids. CDR3 nucleotides: TGTGCCAGCACCCTTAGAGGAACAGATACGCAGTATTTT. The encoded protein is CASTLRGTDTQYF.

This sequence joins TRBV30 and TRBJ1-1; D is unresolved. This CDR3 contains 13 residues. Germline-derived CDR1 and CDR2 are GTSNPN and SVGIG (reference sequence). V shed 3 bases and J shed 4 bases, with 12 bases lying between them. The DNA of the CDR3 is TGTGCCTGGAGCCTACGAGGGCGCACTGAAGCTTTCTTT. It yields the protein CAWSLRGRTEAFF.

This chain joins TRBV19 and TRBJ1-5; D unclear. Germline lookup yields CDR1 LNHDA and CDR2 SQIVND (reference sequence). This CDR3 contains 14 residues. Trimming removed 6 bases at V and 0 bases at J, with 9 bases between. The DNA for the CDR3 is TGTGCCAGTAGCCTTGAGGATAGCAATCAGCCCCAGCATTTT. This translates into CASSLEDSNQPQHF.

J is TRBJ2-1 and V is TRBV5-4, with TRBD2 identical over 8 bases. This CDR3 is built from 15 residues. The germline V gene encodes CDR1 SGHNT and CDR2 YYREEE (reference sequence). With 5 bases clipped from V and 2 bases from J, the junction kept 6 bases outside the gene matches. This chain's CDR3 is CASSFTSGPYNEQFF. CDR3 DNA sequence: TGTGCCAGCAGTTTTACTAGCGGCCCCTACAATGAGCAGTTCTTC. The full variable domain, with the rest looked up from reference TRBV5-4 and TRBJ2-1, is ETGVTQSPTHLIKTRGQQVTLRCSSQSGHNTVSWYQQALGQGPQFIFQYYREEENGRGNFPPRFSGLQFPNYSSELNVNALELDDSALYLCASSFTSGPYNEQFFGPGTRLTVL.

The V gene is TRBV14, the J gene TRBJ1-5, with a tentative D call TRBD1 (5 bases). Germline loops: CDR1 SGHDN, CDR2 FVKESK. Trimming pared 0 bases from V and 9 bases from J, leaving 6 bases between. This CDR3 comprises 12 residues. Here the CDR3 DNA reads TGTGCCAGCAGCCAAGATCAGGGGCCCCAGCATTTT. It encodes CASSQDQGPQHF.

V usage is TRBV30 and J usage is TRBJ2-3; 8 nucleotides agree with TRBD2. Germline trimming cut 0 bases from V and 2 bases from J; bases unmatched to any gene: 10. The CDR3 is made up of 17 amino acids. CDR1 is GTSNPN, CDR2 SVGIG, per germline (reference sequence). The CDR3 is CAWSVQTKRGYTDTQYF. CDR3 bases: TGTGCCTGGAGTGTCCAAACCAAGCGGGGGTACACAGATACGCAGTATTTT.

V gene TRBV4-1 combines with J gene TRBJ1-1; D is unclear. The CDR3 is 16 residues long. Trimming stripped 1 base from V and 0 bases from J, with 12 bases between. CDR1 and CDR2 from the germline V gene are MGHRA and YSYEKL. In nucleotides, the CDR3 is TGCGCCAGCAGCCAAGGCGCTCCGGTCATGAACACTGAAGCTTTCTTT. Translating it yields CASSQGAPVMNTEAFF.

J is TRBJ1-5 and V is TRBV4-3; 7 nucleotides line up with TRBD1. The ends lost 1 base at V and 7 bases at J; junction bases unmatched: 7. The CDR3 is made up of 15 amino acids. Germline V gene lookup returns CDR1 LGHNA and CDR2 YSLEER. The CDR3 DNA is TGCGCCAGCAGCCAAGGGGTAGGGGGCCGGCAGCCCCAGCATTTT. Its protein is CASSQGVGGRQPQHF.

The rearrangement uses TRBV7-2 and TRBJ2-1; a weak D match, TRBD1 (6 bases). The CDR3 is 12 residues long. Trimming shortened V by 5 bases and J by 7 bases, and 9 bases separated the two germline ends. The germline V gene encodes CDR1 SGHTA and CDR2 FQGNSA. CDR3 sequence (DNA): TGTGCCAGCAGCGCCCAGGGGAATGAGCAGTTCTTC. It translates to CASSAQGNEQFF.